The 20 T cell receptor beta chains given below trace back to one sample, sequenced in a study of CD8 T cells in ankylosing spondylitis. TCRdb re-called the 5' RACE reads through MiXCR, storing one row per CDR3 protein. Of fewer than 400,000 distinct CDR3 sequences in the sample, 14% to 15% were seen once. The sequenced sample was blood, either unsorted or a sorted T cell fraction (not recorded which). The receptors originated from a male donor with ankylosing spondylitis or in good health (not recorded which).

This chain joins TRBV30 and TRBJ2-7; tentatively, D is TRBD1 or TRBD2 (5 bases each). Per the germline V gene, CDR1 is GTSNPN and CDR2 is SVGIG (reference sequence). V was trimmed by 5 bases and J by 2 bases, leaving 16 bases between them. This CDR3 is 14 amino acids long. The CDR3: CAWEPGRQPYEQYF. CDR3 bases: TGTGCCTGGGAGCCGGGACGTCAGCCCTACGAGCAGTACTTC. Using reference TRBV30 and TRBJ2-7 for the parts outside the CDR3, the full variable domain is SQTIHQWPATLVQPVGSPLSLECTVEGTSNPNLYWYRQAAGRGLQLLFYSVGIGQISSEVPQNLSASRPQDRQFILSSKKLLLSDSGFYLCAWEPGRQPYEQYFGPGTRLTVT.

This clonotype was counted a few times. The rearrangement uses TRBV5-1 and TRBJ2-7; 9 bases map to TRBD1. The CDR3 spans 14 residues. Germline V gene lookup returns CDR1 SGHRS and CDR2 YFSETQ. V shed 4 bases, J shed 6 bases, and the junction held 8 bases outside the gene matches. For the CDR3, the DNA is TGCGCCAGCAGCCAAAGGACAGGGGCGGGCGAGCAGTACTTC. Amino acids: CASSQRTGAGEQYF.

The chain uses TRBV4-2 and TRBJ1-2, with 7 bases aligning to TRBD1. Germline-derived CDR1 and CDR2 are LGHNA and YNFKEQ. This CDR3 has 15 residues. V lost 2 bases to trimming and J lost 6 bases; unmatched junction nucleotides: 9. The CDR3 DNA follows: TGTGCCAGCAGCCAAAGGGACAGCGAAACGGATGGCTACACCTTC. This gives the protein CASSQRDSETDGYTF.

The chain has TRBV3-1 and TRBJ1-1; 11 nucleotides align to TRBD1. With 4 bases clipped from V and 5 bases from J, the junction kept 9 bases outside the gene matches. This CDR3 contains 16 residues. Per the germline V gene, CDR1 is LGHDT and CDR2 is YNNKEL (reference sequence). The CDR3 DNA reads as TGTGCCAGCAGCCCGGACAGGGGGCGCCGATTGACTGAAGCTTTCTTT. Amino acids: CASSPDRGRRLTEAFF.

This clonotype was observed a few times. The rearrangement uses TRBV2 and TRBJ2-1; tentative D call: TRBD2 (5 bases). CDR3 length equals 16 residues. Germline assignment: CDR1 SNHLY and CDR2 FYNNEI. Trimming left V 8 bases short and J 10 bases short, with 27 bases between. The CDR3 nucleotides are TGTGCCAGCTTGGGGAGCGCGGGCTCCCCACTGACAGAGCAGTTCTTC. This gives the protein CASLGSAGSPLTEQFF.

The table lists this clonotype with a few counts. The CDR3 DNA reads TGCAGCGTGGGCCGGACAGGGAACAATGAGCAGTTCTTC. Amino acid sequence: CSVGRTGNNEQFF. The chain joins TRBV29-1 to TRBJ2-1; the match to TRBD1 covers 8 bases. The V and J ends lost 6 bases and 5 bases, in that order; junction bases with no gene match: 6. This CDR3 is 13 amino acids long. Germline assignment: CDR1 SQVTM and CDR2 ANQGSEA.

J is TRBJ2-1 and V is TRBV5-1; D remains unclear. CDR1 and CDR2 (germline): SGHRS, YFSETQ. The CDR3 spans 12 residues. V was pared by 5 bases and J by 4 bases, with 7 bases between. CDR3 in DNA: TGCGCCAGCAGGCCAGATTACAATGAGCAGTTCTTC. It codes for CASRPDYNEQFF.

The chain employs TRBV12-3 or TRBV12-4 and TRBJ2-5, with TRBD2 matching 10 bases. This CDR3 has 14 residues. The V gene end was trimmed by 6 bases and the J gene end by 5 bases; junction bases not matched to a gene: 6. As DNA, the CDR3 is TGTGCCAGCAGGCTTAGCGGGGGGAGGGAGACCCAGTACTTC. It yields the protein CASRLSGGRETQYF.

This chain uses TRBV11-3 with TRBJ1-1; D is unclear. This CDR3 contains 13 residues. The germline V gene encodes CDR1 SGHNT and CDR2 YENEEA. The germline V and J ends were trimmed by 2 bases and 8 bases, with 12 bases remaining between them. The CDR3 loop is CASSLIRVREAFF. In nucleotides, the CDR3 is TGTGCCAGCAGCTTAATCCGGGTTCGAGAAGCTTTCTTT.

The DNA for the CDR3 is TGTGCCAGCAGCCCCCCCGGGGGAGGGGTAAAGACCCAGTACTTC. It yields the protein CASSPPGGGVKTQYF. The chain carries TRBV11-3 and TRBJ2-5; 7 nucleotides line up with TRBD2. V trimming: 5 bases; J trimming: 6 bases; junction bases outside the gene matches: 12. The CDR3 is made up of 15 amino acids. Germline CDR1 reads SGHNT; CDR2 reads YENEEA.

Only a few counts were recorded for this clonotype. This sequence joins TRBV12-3 or TRBV12-4 and TRBJ2-2; no clear D gene. Trimming shortened V by 7 bases and J by 6 bases, and 15 bases separated the two germline ends. The CDR3 covers 14 residues. In DNA form, the CDR3 reads TGTGCCAGCATGGCACCCGGGTATCCCGGGGAGCTGTTTTTT. The encoded protein is CASMAPGYPGELFF.

This sequence joins TRBV6-1 and TRBJ2-1; D assignment may be TRBD1 or TRBD2 (5 bases each). V lost 6 bases and J lost 4, with 16 bases in between. This CDR3 has 15 residues. Per germline, CDR1 MNHNS and CDR2 SASEGT. DNA of the CDR3: TGTGCCAGCAGGGCCGGGACCGTTCTTTACAATGAGCAGTTCTTC. Translating gives CASRAGTVLYNEQFF.

This clonotype was seen ten or more times. The V call is TRBV5-5, the J call TRBJ2-3; 7 bases fit TRBD1. V shed 3 bases, J shed 2 bases, and the junction held 6 bases outside the gene matches. The CDR3 has 15 amino acids. CDR1 and CDR2 from the germline V gene are SGHKS and YYEKEE (reference sequence). The CDR3 is CASSSTGVSTDTQYF. DNA of the CDR3: TGTGCCAGCAGCTCCACAGGGGTTTCCACAGATACGCAGTATTTT.

Only one count was recorded for this clonotype. J is TRBJ2-5 and V is TRBV20-1, with 10 bases that match TRBD1. The CDR3 has 13 amino acids. The junction had 2 bases not matched to a gene; V was cut back by 2 bases and J by 5 bases. CDR1 DFQATT and CDR2 SNEGSKA come from the germline V gene (reference sequence). The DNA of the CDR3 is TGCAGTGCTAGAACGGACAGGGGGGAGACCCAGTACTTC. Amino acids: CSARTDRGETQYF.

This clonotype was found a few times. This chain uses TRBV11-2 with TRBJ2-1; 9 bases align to TRBD1. J lost 0 bases, V lost 5 bases, and 5 bases had no gene match. Germline CDR1 is SGHAT and CDR2 is FQNNGV. This CDR3 contains 16 residues. The DNA of the CDR3 is TGTGCCAGCAGCCATGACAGGGGGAGCTCCTACAATGAGCAGTTCTTC. It specifies CASSHDRGSSYNEQFF.

This clonotype has a handful of counts. This rearrangement joins TRBV10-3 to TRBJ2-7, with TRBD2 as a possible D gene (7 bases). Deletions cut 6 bases from V and 2 bases from J, with 20 bases between. There are 16 residues in the CDR3. Germline CDR1 and CDR2: ENHRY and SYGVKD. CDR3 DNA sequence: TGTGCCATCAGGAAAGGGGGGGGCGAAGGGACCTACGAGCAGTACTTC. Amino acid sequence: CAIRKGGGEGTYEQYF.

This clonotype was seen more than once but under ten times. J is TRBJ2-3 and V is TRBV29-1; D remains unclear. Germline loops: CDR1 SQVTM, CDR2 ANQGSEA. Trimming took off 4 bases at V and 0 bases at J, with 8 bases between the two ends. The CDR3 is 13 residues long. The CDR3 region has the DNA TGCAGCGTTGCCGGGCTAAGCACAGATACGCAGTATTTT. It yields the protein CSVAGLSTDTQYF.

The sample holds many counts of this clonotype. The genes are TRBV5-1 and TRBJ2-1; 9 bases map to TRBD1. The germline gives CDR1 SGHRS, CDR2 YFSETQ. CDR3 length: 15 residues. The trim removed 4 bases at V and 6 bases at J, leaving 8 bases unmatched. CDR3 loop: CASSLQQGAPNEQFF. The CDR3 nucleotides are TGCGCCAGCAGCCTACAACAGGGGGCCCCCAATGAGCAGTTCTTC.

This clonotype was recorded a few times. J is TRBJ1-2 and V is TRBV10-3, with 11 bases that match TRBD1. Per the germline V gene, CDR1 is ENHRY and CDR2 is SYGVKD. The J segment lost 2 bases and the V segment lost 7 bases, leaving 9 bases of the junction unmatched. This CDR3 spans 16 amino acids. The CDR3 loop reads CAINPGTGGSNYGYTF. In nucleotides, the CDR3 is TGTGCCATCAACCCCGGGACAGGGGGATCGAACTATGGCTACACCTTC.

This chain links TRBV5-1 with TRBJ2-7; D remains unclear. The V end was cut by 1 base, the J end by 2 bases, with 10 bases between. Germline CDR1 and CDR2: SGHRS and YFSETQ. This CDR3 is 14 amino acids long. DNA for the CDR3: TGCGCCAGCAGCTTGTCAGCGACACCCTACGAGCAGTACTTC. It translates to CASSLSATPYEQYF.